In this sample, the clone carrying this TCR beta chain turned up a few times. J was trimmed by 7 bases and V by 1 base; bases with no gene match: 6. Germline CDR1 reads LNHNV; CDR2 reads YYDKDF (reference sequence). This CDR3 is 14 amino acids long. This entry is derived from a study of blood T cell repertoires in COVID-19. Across the study: Samples came from the United States, Italy and Spain, spanning acute and convalescent COVID-19.

The data were produced by immunoSEQ multiplex PCR, yet TCRdb's version contains in-frame clones alone and is incomplete. The repertoire consists of 200,000 to 250,000 clones, with around nine tenths occurring once and the leading ten covering around 2.8%. This receptor was identified in a woman aged 60-75 years with acute or convalescent COVID-19. Specimen: peripheral blood. The rearrangement uses TRBV15 and TRBJ1-2, with TRBD1 identical over 7 bases. The CDR3: CATSRARQGGGYTF. The CDR3, as DNA: TGTGCCACCAGCAGAGCCCGACAGGGAGGTGGCTACACCTTC.